This T cell receptor beta chain derives from a study of blood T cell repertoires in COVID-19 (dated by TCRdb to the early 2020s). In the study overall: The collaborator samples originated in the United States, Italy and Spain and spanned the acute and convalescent phases of COVID-19. The material from the prospective study consisted of cDNA or gDNA derived from T cells, B-cell-depleted T cells, or PBMCs. Subjects who had been exposed to COVID-19, were actively infected with it, or had recovered from it provided the deeply sampled blood TCRbeta repertoires that made up the dataset. The repertoires were made available in a free public database intended to serve as a resource for research on the immune response to SARS-CoV-2. Samples came from the ongoing ImmuneRACE study (first 160 participants) plus 1,254 subjects from 6 global collaborators. Nearly every sample came with metadata listing a de-identified subject ID, COVID-19 status, age in years and sex. HLA class I and class II types, where available, came from metadata supplied by the sample provider rather than from assay-based typing. Paper-wide results and their limitations: The amount of clinical and demographic metadata varied by source and participant and was provided uncurated.

This clone was observed a few times. Which antigen it targets is not known. There are no base qualities to consult, and no much larger clone falls within one base. Whole blood was collected in K2EDTA tubes by collaborating institutions according to the institutions' own protocols. For TCRbeta analysis, collaborators shipped samples in one of three forms: frozen whole blood, isolated PBMCs, or DNA extracted from either of those sample types. TCRbeta CDR3 regions were amplified from genomic DNA by means of the immunoSEQ Assay, a bias-controlled multiplex PCR. In the paper's pipeline: Within the assay, amplification of reference gene primers was used to estimate how many nucleated cells each sample contained. To quantify the absolute abundance of each unique TCRbeta CDR3 rearrangement, sequence reads were collapsed and filtered. For each sample, productive Simpson clonality was calculated by taking the square root of Simpson's diversity index across productive rearrangements. TCRdb's version of the immuneACCESS table is confined to in-frame rearrangements and falls short of the full clone set. An unresolved V gene accounts for under half of the shortfall where checked; the remainder is of unknown origin. The V and J calls and clone size come from that table; D and trimming were worked out from the DNA. This sample holds under 300,000 clones; 70% to 90% were observed only once. In total, the top ten clones hold around 3.6% of the sample.

CDR1 and CDR2 are read off the germline V gene (reference sequence) as GTSNPN and SVGIG. Counted from cysteine to phenylalanine, this CDR3 has 16 amino acids. Of the read, only the CDR3 DNA is kept; its 48 bases are in frame from base 1. Trimming costs V 3 bases and J 8 bases, and their ends lie 22 bases apart. Sequencing used peripheral blood. The sequence was obtained from a man aged 18 to 35 with active or convalescent COVID-19. This receptor chain uses TRBV30 and TRBJ1-4, with the D gene not clear enough to name. The CDR3 corresponds to CAWRSGPSGDGEKLFF. The base sequence is TGTGCCTGGAGATCCGGGCCAAGCGGAGACGGGGAAAAACTGTTTTTT.